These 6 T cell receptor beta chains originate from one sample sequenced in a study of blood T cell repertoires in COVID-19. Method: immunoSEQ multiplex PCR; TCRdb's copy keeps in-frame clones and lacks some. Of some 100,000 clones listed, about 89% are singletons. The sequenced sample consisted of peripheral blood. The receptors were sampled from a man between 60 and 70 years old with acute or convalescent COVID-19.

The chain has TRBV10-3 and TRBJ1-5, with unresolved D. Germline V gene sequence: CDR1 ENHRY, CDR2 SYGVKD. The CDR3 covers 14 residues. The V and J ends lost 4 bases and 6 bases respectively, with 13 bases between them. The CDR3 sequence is CAISGDERSQPQHF. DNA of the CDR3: TGTGCCATCAGTGGAGATGAACGTTCTCAGCCCCAGCATTTT.

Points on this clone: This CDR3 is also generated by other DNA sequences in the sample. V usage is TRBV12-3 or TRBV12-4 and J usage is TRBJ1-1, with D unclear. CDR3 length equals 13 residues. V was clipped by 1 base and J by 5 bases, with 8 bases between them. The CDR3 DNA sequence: TGTGCCAGCAGTTTAGGAGGGAGGACTGAAGCTTTCTTT. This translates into CASSLGGRTEAFF.

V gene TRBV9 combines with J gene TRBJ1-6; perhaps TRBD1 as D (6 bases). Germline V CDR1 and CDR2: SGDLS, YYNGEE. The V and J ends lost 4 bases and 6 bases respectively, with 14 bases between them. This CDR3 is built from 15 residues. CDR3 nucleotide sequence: TGTGCCAGCAGCCGGAACAGGGAGAGTAATTCACCCCTCCACTTT. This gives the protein CASSRNRESNSPLHF.

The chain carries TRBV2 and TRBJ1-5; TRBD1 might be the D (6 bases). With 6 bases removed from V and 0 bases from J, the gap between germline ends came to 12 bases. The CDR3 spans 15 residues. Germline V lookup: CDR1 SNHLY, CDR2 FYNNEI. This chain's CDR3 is CASSTRQDSNQPQHF. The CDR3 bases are TGTGCCAGCAGCACTCGACAGGATAGCAATCAGCCCCAGCATTTT.

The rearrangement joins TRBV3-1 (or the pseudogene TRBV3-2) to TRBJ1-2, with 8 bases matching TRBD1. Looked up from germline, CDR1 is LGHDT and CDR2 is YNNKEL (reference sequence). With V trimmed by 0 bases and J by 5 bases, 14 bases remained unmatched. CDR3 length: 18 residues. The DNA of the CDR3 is TGTGCCAGCAGCCAAGAGCTATCCATGGACAGGGAAAGGTATGGCTACACCTTC. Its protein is CASSQELSMDRERYGYTF.

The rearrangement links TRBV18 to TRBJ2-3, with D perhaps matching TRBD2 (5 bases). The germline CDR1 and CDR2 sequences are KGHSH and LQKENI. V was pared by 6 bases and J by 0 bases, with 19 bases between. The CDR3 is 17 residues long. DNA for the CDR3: TGTGCCAGCTCGTGGGGTAAATGGGAGATCAGCACAGATACGCAGTATTTT. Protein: CASSWGKWEISTDTQYF.